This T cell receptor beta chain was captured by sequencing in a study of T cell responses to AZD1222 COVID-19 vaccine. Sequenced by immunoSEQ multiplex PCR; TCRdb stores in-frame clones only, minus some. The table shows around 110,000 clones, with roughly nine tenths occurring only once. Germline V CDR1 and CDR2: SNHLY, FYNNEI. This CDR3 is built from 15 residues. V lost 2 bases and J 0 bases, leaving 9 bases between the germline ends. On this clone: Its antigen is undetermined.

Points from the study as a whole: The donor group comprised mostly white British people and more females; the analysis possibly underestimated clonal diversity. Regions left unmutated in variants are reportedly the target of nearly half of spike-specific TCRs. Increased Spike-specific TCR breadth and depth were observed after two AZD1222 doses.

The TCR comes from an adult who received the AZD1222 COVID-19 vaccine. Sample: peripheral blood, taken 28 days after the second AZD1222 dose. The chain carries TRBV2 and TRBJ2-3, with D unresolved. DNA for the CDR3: TGTGCCAGCAGTGAAAACGAGCCGAGCACAGATACGCAGTATTTT. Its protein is CASSENEPSTDTQYF.